Given below is one T cell receptor beta chain in context. This clone was seen a handful of times. The antigen it binds to is not known. Per-base qualities were not stored, and no clone one base away is much larger. This record belongs to a study of cytomegalovirus exposure and HLA in healthy donors (dated by TCRdb to 2016 to 2017). Background on the whole study: An earlier analysis of 587 of the donors reported 276 Gb of sequence data and around 120 million unique TCR beta sequences obtained from around 190 million T cells. A later analysis re-examined previously published TCR beta repertoires from hundreds of donors and added high-resolution HLA genotyping to investigate patterns of TCR occurrence. To predict cytomegalovirus infection status, the study combined high-throughput TCR immunosequencing, statistical association of individual TCRs with disease status, and machine learning. On average, roughly 240,000 unique TCR beta nucleotide sequences were sequenced per donor among more than 350 genotyped donors of the cohort, with roughly a sixth of those sequences being non-productive. Donor age, sex, ethnicity and CMV serostatus were compiled together with the repertoire data. The aim of the study was to test whether cataloging public T cell receptors could identify signatures of past pathogen exposure. An early release covering some 640 HLA-typed donors comprised about 290 gigabases of sequencing data and 85 million to 100 million unique TCR sequences. Rather than using new phenotypic data, the later analysis identified candidate immune exposures from TCR beta sequences and from how often those sequences occurred across donors. In an earlier analysis of about 590 of the donors, high-throughput TCR beta sequencing was used to judge whether each TCR beta V gene segment behaved as functional or pseudogenic. All discovery cohort repertoires had been generated on a single sequencing platform. Class I and class II HLA loci were covered by the typing at four-digit resolution. Because of strong linkage in the cohort, roughly five DR-DQ haplotypes were treated as single units for association and clustering. The number of typed donors differed by locus: roughly 620-640 for A, B, C, DRB1 and DQB1; some 500 for DQA1; over 600 for DPA1; and around 470 for DPB1. Genome-wide SNP genotypes for about 60% of the roughly 700 donors were used in a later genetic analysis, which treated that subset as a discovery cohort. A separate validation cohort of roughly 110 different subjects was used in addition to the roughly 670-subject first cohort. Of the roughly 410 genotyped donors, approximately 80% were placed in the genetic ancestry cluster associated with self-reported Caucasian donors. The study profiled the T cell repertoires of under 850 subjects by immunosequencing and related them to cytomegalovirus serostatus. What the research found in general, with its limitations: In this cohort, only TCR beta chains were sequenced, and detectable features were limited by the absence of alpha or paired-chain data. At a false discovery rate of 0.05, a later analysis linked 16,000 or so TCR beta sequences to specific HLA alleles. Because some donors lacked HLA typing at each locus, the association tests relied only on the typed subset. In vitro tests confirmed that a few of the cytomegalovirus-associated TCR beta chains recognize cytomegalovirus antigens. Most CMV-associated TCR beta chains appeared to be HLA-restricted in a later analysis, and the HLA associations seemed to be driven largely by CMV exposure. In a later analysis, several top co-occurrence clusters were reported to appear linked to parvovirus B19, influenza, CMV and Epstein-Barr virus. Because the 87-base-pair reads could not distinguish some IMGT-functional V segments, including TRBV6-2 and TRBV6-3, those segments were excluded. In an earlier analysis of 450 to 750 of the donors, most TCR beta V segments appeared in productive rearrangements about 87% or about 30% of the time, broadly matching IMGT annotations. It was suggested by the authors that the approach could potentially be generalized to other disease states and immunological phenotypes. Linkage disequilibrium might explain the correlated functional status among segregating V segments, but an unknown experimental factor could not be excluded. The classifier was reported to diagnose cytomegalovirus status with high specificity and sensitivity in both the original cohort and the validation cohort. Strong co-occurrence of HLA alleles, especially DR and DQ, made assigning TCR associations to individual alleles difficult. For the cohort, immune exposure information was limited to CMV serostatus. In a later analysis, the rate of TCR association differed among HLA loci, with DRB1 alleles having the most associated TCRs and HLA-C alleles having the fewest. The study gave a list of under 200 TCR beta chains associated with cytomegalovirus. A cluster of highly shared sequence variants was judged likely to represent a technical artifact of the sequencing pipeline. An association between a missense DCLRE1C variant and V-gene and J-gene trimming of TCR beta chains was found in a later genetic analysis and replicated in an independent cohort. The earlier analysis of about 600 of the donors excluded seventeen rarely observed V segments, including chromosome 9 orphons, because counts were too low. Compared with equally common non-associated chains, HLA-associated TCR beta chains in a later analysis were more clonally expanded and had lower generation probabilities. Sequencing depth was assumed to be roughly uniform across donors in the presence/absence analyses, though that assumption may not hold. A further reported finding was that TCR beta sequences accurately predicted the HLA-A and HLA-B alleles for most subjects in the first cohort. According to a later genetic analysis, donors in an Asian-associated ancestry cluster had fewer N-insertions in productive TCRs than the approximately 630-donor mean. Across donors, most TCR sequences were observed very rarely, whereas some public TCRs were present in many individuals.

Library preparation used the immunoSEQ multiplex PCR assay. For the multiplex PCR, a mixture combining 60 forward primers for TCR Vbeta segments and 13 reverse primers for TCR Jbeta segments was used. Amplification of the CDR3 region of rearranged TCR beta genes was performed with a multiplex PCR assay on genomic DNA. Amplified TCR beta libraries were sequenced as 87-base-pair reads on the Illumina HiSeq System. The study's processing was this. A later analysis tallied tens of millions of unique TCR beta chains across the 666 repertoires, and about 10 million of those chains were shared by two or more donors. Raw reads were error-corrected and collapsed into unique sequences by a nearest-neighbor algorithm in which closely related sequences were merged to remove PCR and sequencing errors. CDR3 sequences were aligned to IMGT reference sequences to assign V, D and J gene segments. For a sequence to be retained, a match of at least six nucleotides to both a V gene segment and a J gene segment was required. Rearrangements were called productive when the CDR3 lacked stop codons and stayed in frame with V and J; all others were non-productive. Following IMGT convention, CDR3 was defined as the stretch from the second conserved V-encoded cysteine up to the conserved J-encoded phenylalanine. Sequences without an unambiguous match to a single V gene segment were excluded from the earlier analysis of several hundred of the donors. In an earlier analysis of 450 to 700 of the donors, V segments were called functional above 56.7% productive rearrangements and were called segregating when the between-donor standard deviation exceeded 5%. A statistical classification framework was developed to diagnose cytomegalovirus status using the catalog of TCR beta chain sequences. A later analysis assigned V and J genes by comparing TCR nucleotide sequences with IMGT/GENE-DB human TR gene sequences. A later analysis assigned CDR3 sequences and most-parsimonious VDJ recombination scenarios with the TCRdist pipeline. In a later analysis, every TCR beta chain was defined by the combination of its CDR3 amino acid sequence and its V-gene family, and reads without a unique V-gene family were dropped. A later analysis removed nearly 600 highly shared, low-generation-probability nucleotide sequences to deal with suspected cross-contamination and a sequencing artifact. A later analysis calculated a clonal expansion index for each public chain from normalized within-repertoire ranks of inferred template counts. In a later analysis, generation probabilities were computed with a VDJ recombination model fitted to out-of-frame rearrangements, and the resulting probabilities were checked against IGoR. In a later analysis, TCR-TCR, TCR-HLA and TCR-CMV co-occurrence was scored with hypergeometric tests, and a repertoire-size bias correction was applied to TCR pairs. In a later analysis, false discovery rates were estimated by permuting HLA or CMV assignments 20 times. In a later analysis, co-occurring TCRs were grouped with DBSCAN, and TCRdist sequence similarity was added when clustering was performed within HLA-allele-positive subsets. Repertoires with fewer than 30,000 or more than 120,000 public chains, plus five repertoires with anomalous nucleotide sharing, were excluded from co-occurrence clustering. In its TCRdb copy, this immuneACCESS table keeps in-frame sequences only and misses some clones. Where compared with another copy, unresolved V genes explain less than half of these, and the others have no known cause. D and trimming come from the DNA, and the V and J calls and clone size come from that table. The sample records around 160,000 clones, around 68% of which are singletons. The ten largest clones add up to around 2.8% of the sample.

Spanning cysteine to phenylalanine, the CDR3 consists of 14 amino acids. Only the CDR3 region is kept as DNA, spanning 42 bases read in frame from base 1. V is reduced by 1 base and J by 8 bases, leaving a spacing of 14 bases between them. Sequences MDHEN (CDR1) and SYDVKM (CDR2) are obtained from the germline V gene. The cohort was made up of hundreds of healthy bone marrow donors. Cohort members were all nominally healthy when sampled, although unrecorded immune exposures were likely present. The donor was CMV seropositive and was included in the group of 250 to 350 seropositive cohort members. A peripheral blood sample was collected from each donor, and TCR beta sequencing was performed on peripheral blood mononuclear cells. Genomic DNA was extracted from the blood cell samples with the Qiagen DNeasy Blood Extraction Kit.

The chain uses TRBV28 and TRBJ1-2; matching of 5 bases hints at TRBD1 as the D gene. The source is a middle-aged woman in good health and CMV-seropositive. Sample: PBMCs. The CDR3 region has the sequence CASSLSRDWGGYTF. The nucleotides read TGTGCCAGCAGTTTATCCAGGGACTGGGGCGGCTACACCTTC.